This entry lists 12 T cell receptor beta chains sequenced from one sample in a study of blood T cell repertoires in COVID-19. Using immunoSEQ multiplex PCR, the repertoire was profiled, and TCRdb retains in-frame clones only, with some absent. Of 300,000 or so clones in the sample, about 88% were seen once. Sample: PBMCs or T cells enriched from blood (not recorded which). The receptors originated from a man aged 60 to 75 who had recovered from COVID-19.

The CDR3 DNA is TGTGCCAGCAGCCACAGGACTAGCGGGGGTAGCTCCTCCTACAATGAGCAGTTCTTC. Translated, it gives CASSHRTSGGSSSYNEQFF. The chain couples TRBV3-1 (or the pseudogene TRBV3-2) to TRBJ2-1, with 13 bases aligning to TRBD2. Germline lookup yields CDR1 LGHDT and CDR2 YNNKEL (reference sequence). This CDR3 region has 19 residues. Trimming at V came to 3 bases and at J to 0 bases, leaving 8 bases not matched to a gene.

This clone was found once. The V and J genes are TRBV11-3 and TRBJ2-4, with D unresolved. V was trimmed by 3 bases and J by 0 bases, leaving 12 bases between them. The germline gives CDR1 SGHNT, CDR2 YENEEA. There are 16 residues in the CDR3. The CDR3: CASSFRSGIAKNIQYF. The CDR3 region has the DNA TGTGCCAGCAGCTTTAGATCAGGCATAGCCAAAAACATTCAGTACTTC.

The chain uses TRBV7-2 and TRBJ2-1, with D unclear. CDR1 is SGHTA, CDR2 FQGNSA, per germline. The CDR3 consists of 11 residues. Trimming removed 6 bases at V and 3 bases at J, with 3 bases between. CDR3 DNA: TGTGCCAGCAGGTACTACAATGAGCAGTTCTTC. Translation: CASRYYNEQFF.

The chain carries TRBV4-2 and TRBJ1-1, with TRBD1 identical over 7 bases. J lost 5 bases, V lost 2 bases, and 8 bases had no gene match. Looked up from germline, CDR1 is LGHNA and CDR2 is YNFKEQ. The CDR3 extends over 15 amino acids. CDR3 protein: CASSQTRTGGTEAFF. CDR3 coding DNA: TGTGCCAGCAGCCAAACTCGGACAGGTGGTACTGAAGCTTTCTTT.

This rearrangement joins TRBV20-1 to TRBJ1-5, with unresolved D. CDR1 is DFQATT and CDR2 is SNEGSKA in the germline V gene (reference sequence). CDR3 length: 12 amino acids. V was pared by 3 bases and J by 7 bases, with 10 bases between. As DNA, the CDR3 is TGCAGTGCTAGTATGGAGGGACAGCCCCAGCATTTT. It encodes CSASMEGQPQHF.

The chain couples TRBV10-3 to TRBJ1-5; a weak D match, TRBD1 (6 bases). V was clipped by 10 bases and J by 2 bases, with 27 bases between them. CDR3 size: 18 residues. Germline V CDR1 and CDR2: ENHRY, SYGVKD. The CDR3 here is CATDDRDNAVGGNQPQHF. The CDR3 nucleotides are TGTGCCACCGACGACCGGGACAACGCGGTGGGCGGCAATCAGCCCCAGCATTTT.

This clone appeared a few times. The chain uses TRBV3-1 (or the pseudogene TRBV3-2) and TRBJ1-1; tentatively, D is TRBD1 (6 bases). Per germline, CDR1 LGHDT and CDR2 YNNKEL (reference sequence). V dropped 3 bases and J dropped 10 bases, with 18 bases sitting between them. The CDR3 is 14 residues long. The CDR3 reads CASSQPGQTRGAFF. CDR3 nucleotides: TGTGCCAGCAGCCAGCCGGGACAAACAAGAGGAGCTTTCTTT.

The chain couples TRBV19 to TRBJ1-5; tentatively, D is TRBD1 (6 bases). V lost 5 bases, J lost 6 bases, and 26 bases lay in between. The length of the CDR3 is 18 residues. Germline CDR1 reads LNHDA; CDR2 reads SQIVND (reference sequence). The CDR3: CASSLWGSVQGKRQPQHF. The DNA of the CDR3 is TGTGCCAGTAGTTTATGGGGGTCGGTACAGGGAAAACGTCAGCCCCAGCATTTT.

The chain joins TRBV19 to TRBJ2-7; D is undetermined. The V and J ends lost 2 bases and 6 bases respectively, with 11 bases between them. Germline loops: CDR1 LNHDA, CDR2 SQIVND (reference sequence). The length of the CDR3 is 13 residues. The CDR3 here is CASSIRSVREQYF. In nucleotides, the CDR3 is TGTGCCAGTAGTATACGGTCGGTCCGCGAGCAGTACTTC. Filled out from reference TRBV19 and TRBJ2-7, the complete variable domain reads DGGITQSPKYLFRKEGQNVTLSCEQNLNHDAMYWYRQDPGQGLRLIYYSQIVNDFQKGDIAEGYSVSREKKESFPLTVTSAQKNPTAFYLCASSIRSVREQYFGPGTRLTVT.

The rearrangement links TRBV9 to TRBJ1-4, with unresolved D. The CDR3 extends over 15 amino acids. Germline CDR1 and CDR2: SGDLS and YYNGEE. V was shortened by 2 bases and J by 8 bases, with 16 bases between the two germline ends. CDR3 loop: CASSVKGVAREKLFF. DNA of the CDR3: TGTGCCAGCAGCGTCAAAGGTGTAGCGAGAGAAAAACTGTTTTTT.

This chain uses TRBV7-9 with TRBJ2-1; 9 positions match TRBD2. J lost 8 bases, V lost 5 bases, and 10 bases had no gene match. Germline V gene sequence: CDR1 SEHNR, CDR2 FQNEAQ (reference sequence). This CDR3 has 15 residues. CDR3 DNA sequence: TGTGCCAGCAGCCCCCCCGCGGGAGGGCGGGATGAGCAGTTCTTC. Its translation: CASSPPAGGRDEQFF.

This chain joins TRBV9 and TRBJ2-7; 12 bases are a match to TRBD2. The CDR3 sequence is 16 residues long. J lost 5 bases, V lost 4 bases, and 10 bases had no gene match. Per germline, CDR1 SGDLS and CDR2 YYNGEE. The CDR3 reads CASSPWTSGTSNEQYF. In nucleotides, the CDR3 is TGTGCCAGCAGCCCTTGGACTAGCGGGACGTCAAACGAGCAGTACTTC.